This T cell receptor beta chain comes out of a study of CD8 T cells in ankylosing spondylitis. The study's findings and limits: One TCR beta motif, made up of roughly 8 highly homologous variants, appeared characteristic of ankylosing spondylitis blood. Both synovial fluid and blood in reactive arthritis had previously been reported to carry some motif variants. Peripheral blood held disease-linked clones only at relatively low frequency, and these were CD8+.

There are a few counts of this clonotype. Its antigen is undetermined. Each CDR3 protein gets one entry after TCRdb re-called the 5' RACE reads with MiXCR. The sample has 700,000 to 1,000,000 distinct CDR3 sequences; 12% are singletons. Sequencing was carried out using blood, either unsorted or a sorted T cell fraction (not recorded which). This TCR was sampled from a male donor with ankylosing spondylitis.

CDR3 in amino acids: CASSGRGTYNEQFF. CDR3 nucleotide sequence: TGTGCCAGCAGCGGGCGGGGGACCTACAATGAGCAGTTCTTC. The chain couples TRBV7-9 to TRBJ2-1; 7 nucleotides agree with TRBD2. Germline trimming cut 5 bases from V and 2 bases from J; bases unmatched to any gene: 3. Germline-derived CDR1 and CDR2 are SEHNR and FQNEAQ (reference sequence). CDR3 length: 14 amino acids.